A selection of T cell receptor beta chains follows, all from one sample in a study of memory CD4+ T cells and cytomegalovirus serostatus. Assay used: immunoSEQ multiplex PCR; TCRdb lists only in-frame clones, some missing. The sample shows approximately 65,000 clones, 77% of them seen only once. Sequencing input: memory CD4+ T cells from blood. These receptors were taken from an adult in good health and CMV-seronegative. Each CDR3 is given with its conserved first and last residue. Each record gives: clone size, D gene, V gene, J gene, CDR3 protein, CDR3 DNA. A D gene is named only where the DNA matches it firmly. Not every row has a clone size; where given, it reads once, few, many or a size class.

-	-	TRBV5-1	TRBJ1-1	CASSLGTGFMNTEAFF	TGCGCCAGCAGCTTGGGCACAGGGTTCATGAACACTGAAGCTTTCTTT
-	-	TRBV19	TRBJ1-4	CASSVFISTNEKLFF	TGTGCCAGTAGCGTTTTCATTTCAACTAATGAAAAACTGTTTTTT
few	TRBD1	TRBV6-6	TRBJ1-1	CASSYILGQTNTEAFF	TGTGCCAGCAGTTACATTCTGGGACAGACGAACACTGAAGCTTTCTTT
-	TRBD1	TRBV5-1	TRBJ2-5	CASSLQTGLEETQYF	TGCGCCAGCAGCCTCCAGACAGGGTTGGAAGAGACCCAGTACTTC
-	-	TRBV5-1	TRBJ2-5	CASSPSSYQETQYF	TGCGCCAGCAGCCCGAGTTCATACCAAGAGACCCAGTACTTC
-	TRBD2	TRBV5-1	TRBJ2-3	CASGGRLRTDTQYF	TGCGCTAGCGGGGGGAGGTTAAGGACAGATACGCAGTATTTT
-	TRBD2	TRBV5-1	TRBJ2-1	CASSTSGGYDEQFF	TGCGCCAGCAGCACTAGCGGGGGATACGATGAGCAGTTCTTC
-	-	TRBV5-1	TRBJ2-6	CASSLVGGSPSGANVLTF	TGCGCCAGCAGCTTGGTCGGGGGCTCGCCTTCTGGGGCCAACGTCCTGACTTTC
-	-	TRBV30	TRBJ1-2	CALSEGYGYTF	TGTGCCTTGTCGGAGGGCTATGGCTACACCTTC
-	-	TRBV4-1	TRBJ1-5	CASSQGSGNNQPQHF	TGCGCCAGCAGCCAAGGTTCGGGGAACAATCAGCCCCAGCATTTT
-	TRBD2	TRBV4-1	TRBJ2-1	CASSQGVSGTYNEQFF	TGCGCCAGCAGCCAAGGGGTGAGCGGGACCTACAATGAGCAGTTCTTC
few	-	TRBV10-2	TRBJ1-1	CASSPGAKTEAFF	TGCGCCAGCAGTCCGGGTGCAAAGACTGAAGCTTTCTTT
once	-	TRBV19	TRBJ1-1	CASFRWGDTEAFF	TGTGCCAGCTTTAGGTGGGGGGACACTGAAGCTTTCTTT
-	TRBD2	TRBV10-3	TRBJ2-1	CATLGTSGNSDNEQFF	TGTGCCACTCTAGGGACTAGCGGGAACTCCGACAATGAGCAGTTCTTC
-	TRBD1	TRBV7-2	TRBJ1-1	CASSRDSYTEAFF	TGTGCCAGCAGCCGGGACAGCTACACTGAAGCTTTCTTT
once	TRBD1	TRBV15	TRBJ2-5	CATSRPGQEETQYF	TGTGCCACCAGCAGACCGGGACAGGAAGAGACCCAGTACTTC
-	-	TRBV2	TRBJ1-6	CASKGQVNSPLHF	TGTGCCAGCAAGGGCCAGGTAAATTCACCCCTCCACTTT
-	-	TRBV25-1	TRBJ1-5	CASSEYMGQPQHF	TGTGCCAGCAGTGAATATATGGGTCAGCCCCAGCATTTT
-	-	TRBV14	TRBJ1-2	CASSQSAGSNYGYTF	TGTGCCAGCAGCCAATCCGCAGGCTCCAACTATGGCTACACCTTC
-	TRBD2	TRBV5-5	TRBJ2-7	CASSPRTSGGLSYEQYF	TGTGCCAGCAGCCCGAGGACTAGCGGGGGGCTATCCTACGAGCAGTACTTC
-	-	TRBV4-1	TRBJ1-5	CASSQGLTRGSNQPRHF	TGCGCCAGCAGCCAAGGGTTGACGAGGGGTAGCAATCAGCCCCGGCATTTT
-	TRBD1	TRBV30	TRBJ1-5	CAWSATSTGNQPQHF	TGTGCCTGGAGTGCAACCTCGACAGGGAATCAGCCCCAGCATTTT
-	-	TRBV7-2	TRBJ2-7	CASSLAGADYEQYF	TGTGCCAGCAGCTTAGCAGGGGCCGACTACGAGCAGTACTTC
-	TRBD1	TRBV7-7	TRBJ2-5	CASSLGDSQTQYF	TGTGCTAGCAGCTTAGGGGACAGCCAGACCCAGTACTTC
-	-	TRBV7-9	TRBJ2-7	CASSLDRNSYEQYF	TGTGCCAGCAGCCTAGACAGGAACTCCTACGAGCAGTACTTC
-	TRBD2	TRBV5-5	TRBJ2-7	CASSLVSGVSYEQYF	TGTGCCAGCAGCTTGGTTAGCGGGGTTTCCTACGAGCAGTACTTC
-	-	TRBV6-5	TRBJ2-7	CASSYSTPDYEQYF	TGTGCCAGCAGTTACTCCACCCCAGACTACGAGCAGTACTTC
-	TRBD1	TRBV4-1	TRBJ1-1	CASSHGQANTEAFF	TGCGCCAGCAGTCACGGACAGGCGAACACTGAAGCTTTCTTT
-	TRBD2	TRBV28	TRBJ2-5	CASSSTAGPGRTQYF	TGTGCCAGCAGTTCTACAGCGGGGCCGGGAAGGACCCAGTACTTC
-	-	TRBV7-9	TRBJ2-7	CASSLAGGSYEQYF	TGTGCCAGCAGCTTAGCGGGAGGATCCTACGAGCAGTACTTC
-	-	TRBV4-3	TRBJ1-2	CASSHRIVREYGYTF	TGCGCCAGCAGCCATAGGATCGTCAGGGAATATGGCTACACCTTC
-	-	TRBV19	TRBJ1-4	CASSIGKGSNEKLFF	TGTGCCAGTAGTATAGGGAAGGGCAGTAATGAAAAACTGTTTTTT
-	TRBD2	TRBV7-2	TRBJ2-1	CASSSGLAGSSYNEQFF	TGTGCCAGCAGCTCCGGACTAGCGGGGAGCTCCTACAATGAGCAGTTCTTC